Each of the 8 T cell receptor beta chains below was sequenced from the same sample in a study of OX40 agonist ivuxolimab in advanced cancers. Clones were read by immunoSEQ multiplex PCR, and TCRdb kept only the in-frame ones, dropping some. The sample records 65,000 to 70,000 clones, roughly 80% being singletons. The sample in question was CD4+ or CD8+ T cells sorted from blood, obtained in a trial of the OX40 agonist ivuxolimab. These receptor sequences come from an adult with an advanced solid tumor such as melanoma, head and neck, liver or kidney cancer.

This chain links TRBV6-1 with TRBJ2-3, with TRBD2 matching 10 bases. The V gene end was trimmed by 4 bases and the J gene end by 4 bases; junction bases not matched to a gene: 8. The V gene's germline CDR1 is MNHNS and CDR2 SASEGT. CDR3 size: 16 residues. The CDR3 DNA reads TGTGCCAGCAGTGGACCCCAGCGGGGGGGCCCAGATACGCAGTATTTT. It is translated as CASSGPQRGGPDTQYF.

CDR3 sequence reads: CASSIGEGGAGTEAFF. The DNA of the CDR3 is TGTGCCAGTAGTATAGGAGAAGGGGGCGCTGGGACTGAAGCTTTCTTT. The rearrangement links TRBV19 to TRBJ1-1; 7 bases fit TRBD1. The CDR3 contains 16 residues. Germline-derived CDR1 and CDR2 are LNHDA and SQIVND (reference sequence). V shed 1 base and J 5 bases; nucleotides not matched to a gene: 10.

The chain uses TRBV7-2 and TRBJ1-6; no firm D call. Trimming cost V 3 bases and J 8 bases, with 14 bases left between them. This CDR3 is built from 15 residues. Germline V gives CDR1 SGHTA, CDR2 FQGNSA. In DNA form, the CDR3 reads TGTGCCAGCAGCTTCGGCGACGGGGTATATTCACCCCTCCACTTT. Its translation is CASSFGDGVYSPLHF.

This clone was counted a few times. The V and J genes are TRBV7-3 and TRBJ1-1, with D hard to call. Germline V CDR1 and CDR2: SGHTA, FQGTGA. V shed 6 bases and J shed 11 bases, with 22 bases lying between them. The CDR3 extends over 14 amino acids. CDR3 amino acids: CASSPGPDEVLAFF. The CDR3 DNA reads TGTGCCAGCAGTCCGGGCCCCGATGAGGTACTCGCTTTCTTT.

V is TRBV7-2 and J is TRBJ2-5; 7 nucleotides match TRBD1. CDR3 size: 15 residues. Germline V CDR1 and CDR2: SGHTA, FQGNSA. Trimming at V came to 5 bases and at J to 4 bases, leaving 10 bases not matched to a gene. The CDR3: CASSPPPYRGETQYF. DNA of the CDR3: TGTGCCAGCAGCCCCCCCCCTTACAGGGGAGAGACCCAGTACTTC.

V usage is TRBV6-1 and J usage is TRBJ1-5, with D maybe TRBD1 (5 bases). Trimming pared 6 bases from V and 5 bases from J, leaving 11 bases between. The CDR3 runs to 13 residues. Germline CDR1 reads MNHNS; CDR2 reads SASEGT. This chain's CDR3 is CASRLAGDQPQHF. The CDR3 DNA follows: TGTGCCAGCAGGCTCGCGGGGGATCAGCCCCAGCATTTT.

This chain connects TRBV5-1 to TRBJ2-2; a weak D match, TRBD2 (5 bases). The CDR3 consists of 14 residues. The V end lost 2 bases, the J end lost 4 bases, and 9 bases lay between the germline ends. The germline V gene encodes CDR1 SGHRS and CDR2 YFSETQ. Here the CDR3 DNA reads TGCGCCAGCAGCTTCGGGGATACCACCGGGGAGCTGTTTTTT. Its protein product is CASSFGDTTGELFF.

The chain uses TRBV27 and TRBJ1-5; D gene uncertain. CDR1 is MNHEY, CDR2 SMNVEV, per germline (reference sequence). Trimming removed 2 bases at V and 6 bases at J, with 5 bases between. The CDR3 is made up of 12 amino acids. The CDR3: CASSLVGQPQHF. CDR3 DNA sequence: TGTGCCAGCAGTTTAGTCGGTCAGCCCCAGCATTTT.